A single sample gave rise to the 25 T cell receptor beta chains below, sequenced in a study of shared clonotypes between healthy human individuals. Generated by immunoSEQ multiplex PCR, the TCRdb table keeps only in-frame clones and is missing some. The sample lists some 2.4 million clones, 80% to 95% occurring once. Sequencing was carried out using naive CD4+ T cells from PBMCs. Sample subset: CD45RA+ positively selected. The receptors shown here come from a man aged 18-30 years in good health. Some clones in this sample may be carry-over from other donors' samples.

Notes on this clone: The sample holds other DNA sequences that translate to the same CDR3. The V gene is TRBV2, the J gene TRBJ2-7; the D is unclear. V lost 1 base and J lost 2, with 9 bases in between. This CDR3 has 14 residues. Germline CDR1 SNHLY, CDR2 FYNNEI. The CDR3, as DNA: TGTGCCAGCAGTGAAGGCCCAGCCCCCTACGAGCAGTACTTC. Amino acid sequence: CASSEGPAPYEQYF.

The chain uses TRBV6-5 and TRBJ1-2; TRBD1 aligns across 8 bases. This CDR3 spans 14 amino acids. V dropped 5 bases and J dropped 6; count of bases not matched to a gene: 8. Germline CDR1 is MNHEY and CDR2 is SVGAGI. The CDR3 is CASSPRTGRNGYTF. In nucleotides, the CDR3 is TGTGCCAGCAGTCCCCGGACAGGGAGGAATGGCTACACCTTC.

The DNA of the CDR3 is TGTGCCAGCAGCACAGGACCGGGACAGGGTCCCAACGAGCAGTACTTC. This encodes CASSTGPGQGPNEQYF. This chain uses TRBV7-2 with TRBJ2-7; 9 nucleotides line up with TRBD1. Germline CDR1 is SGHTA and CDR2 is FQGNSA. V lost 5 bases and J lost 5; bases outside the gene matches: 13. The CDR3 is made up of 16 amino acids.

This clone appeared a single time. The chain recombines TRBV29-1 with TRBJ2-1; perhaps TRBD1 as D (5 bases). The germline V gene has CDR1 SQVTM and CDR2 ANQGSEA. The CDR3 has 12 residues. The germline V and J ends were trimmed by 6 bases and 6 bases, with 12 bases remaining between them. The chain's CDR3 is CSVLIQGNEQFF. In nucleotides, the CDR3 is TGCAGCGTGCTCATTCAGGGCAATGAGCAGTTCTTC.

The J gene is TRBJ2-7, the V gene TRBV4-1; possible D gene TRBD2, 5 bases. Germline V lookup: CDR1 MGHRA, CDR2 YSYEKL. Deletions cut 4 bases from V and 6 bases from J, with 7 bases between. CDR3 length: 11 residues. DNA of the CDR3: TGCGCCAGCAGCCTCCGGGGCGAGCAGTACTTC. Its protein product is CASSLRGEQYF.

Here the CDR3 DNA reads TGCGCCAGCAGCTTGGGGGACAGCTCCTATAATTCACCCCTCCACTTT. This translates into CASSLGDSSYNSPLHF. The chain has TRBV5-1 and TRBJ1-6; TRBD1 matches 7 bases. Germline CDR1 reads SGHRS; CDR2 reads YFSETQ. V gave up 0 bases and J gave up 0 bases; unmatched junction bases: 0. The CDR3 is 16 amino acids.

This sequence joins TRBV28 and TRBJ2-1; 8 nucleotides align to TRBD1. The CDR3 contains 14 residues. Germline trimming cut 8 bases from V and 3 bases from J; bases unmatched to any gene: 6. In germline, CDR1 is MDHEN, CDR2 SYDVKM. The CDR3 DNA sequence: TGTGCCAGCTATGACAGGGGATACTACAATGAGCAGTTCTTC. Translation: CASYDRGYYNEQFF.

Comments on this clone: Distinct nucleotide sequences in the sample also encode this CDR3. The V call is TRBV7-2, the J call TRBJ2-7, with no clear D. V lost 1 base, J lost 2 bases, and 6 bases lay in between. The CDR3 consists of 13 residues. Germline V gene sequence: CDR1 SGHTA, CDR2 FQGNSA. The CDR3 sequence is CASSLGRAYEQYF. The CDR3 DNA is TGTGCCAGCAGCTTAGGTAGGGCCTACGAGCAGTACTTC.

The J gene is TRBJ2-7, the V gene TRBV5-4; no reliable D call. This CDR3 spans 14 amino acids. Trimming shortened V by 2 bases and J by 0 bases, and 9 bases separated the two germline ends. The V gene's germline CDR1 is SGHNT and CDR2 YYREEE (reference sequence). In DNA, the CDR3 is TGTGCCAGCAGCTTACAGATGAGCTCCTACGAGCAGTACTTC. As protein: CASSLQMSSYEQYF.

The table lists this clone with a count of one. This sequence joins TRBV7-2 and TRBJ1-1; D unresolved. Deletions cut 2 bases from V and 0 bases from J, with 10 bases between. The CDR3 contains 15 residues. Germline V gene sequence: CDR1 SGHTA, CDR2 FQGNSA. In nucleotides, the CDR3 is TGTGCCAGCAGCTTATCCCCTTTTATGAACACTGAAGCTTTCTTT. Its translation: CASSLSPFMNTEAFF.

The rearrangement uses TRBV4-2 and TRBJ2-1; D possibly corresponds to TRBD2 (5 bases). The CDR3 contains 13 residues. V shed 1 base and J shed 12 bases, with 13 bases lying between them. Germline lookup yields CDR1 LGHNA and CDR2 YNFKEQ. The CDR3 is CASSQVYREGQFF. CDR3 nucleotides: TGTGCCAGCAGCCAAGTGTACCGCGAGGGGCAGTTCTTC.

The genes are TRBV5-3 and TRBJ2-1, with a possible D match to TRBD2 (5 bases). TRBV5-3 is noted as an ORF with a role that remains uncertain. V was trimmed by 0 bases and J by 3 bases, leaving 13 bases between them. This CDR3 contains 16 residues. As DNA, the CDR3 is TGTGCCAGAAGCTTGGTGAGCGGTTCTAACTACAATGAGCAGTTCTTC. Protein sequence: CARSLVSGSNYNEQFF.

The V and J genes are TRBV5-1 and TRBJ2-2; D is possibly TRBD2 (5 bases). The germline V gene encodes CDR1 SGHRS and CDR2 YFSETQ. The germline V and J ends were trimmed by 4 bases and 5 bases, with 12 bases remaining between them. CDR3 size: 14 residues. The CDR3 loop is CASSGGVGTGELFF. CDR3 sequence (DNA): TGCGCCAGCAGCGGAGGTGTAGGAACCGGGGAGCTGTTTTTT.

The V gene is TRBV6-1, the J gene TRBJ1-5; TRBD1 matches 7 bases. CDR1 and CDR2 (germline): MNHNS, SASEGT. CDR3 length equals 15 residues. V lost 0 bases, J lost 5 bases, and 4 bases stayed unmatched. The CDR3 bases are TGTGCCAGCAGTGAAGCACAGGGGAGGGATCAGCCCCAGCATTTT. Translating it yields CASSEAQGRDQPQHF.

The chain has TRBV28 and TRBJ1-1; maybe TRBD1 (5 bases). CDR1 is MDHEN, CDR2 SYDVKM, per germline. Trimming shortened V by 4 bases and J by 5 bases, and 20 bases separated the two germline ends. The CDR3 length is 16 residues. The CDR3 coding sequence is TGTGCCAGCAGTTCCCCCGCGGGGGGGGAGTGGACTGAAGCTTTCTTT. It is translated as CASSSPAGGEWTEAFF. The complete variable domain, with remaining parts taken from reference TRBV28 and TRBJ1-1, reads DVKVTQSSRYLVKRTGEKVFLECVQDMDHENMFWYRQDPGLGLRLIYFSYDVKMKEKGDIPEGYSVSREKKERFSLILESASTNQTSMYLCASSSPAGGEWTEAFFGQGTRLTVV.

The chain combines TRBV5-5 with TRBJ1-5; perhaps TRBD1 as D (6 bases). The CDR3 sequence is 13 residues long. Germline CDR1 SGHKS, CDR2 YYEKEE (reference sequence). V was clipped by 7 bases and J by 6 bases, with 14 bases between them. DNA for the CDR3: TGTGCCAGCGGGGGCAGGGTAGGTCAGCCCCAGCATTTT. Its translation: CASGGRVGQPQHF.

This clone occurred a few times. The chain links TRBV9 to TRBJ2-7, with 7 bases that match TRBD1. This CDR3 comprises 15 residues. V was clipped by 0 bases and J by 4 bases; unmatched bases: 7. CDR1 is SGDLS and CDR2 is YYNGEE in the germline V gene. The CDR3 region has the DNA TGTGCCAGCAGCGTAGCTCCCGGGACAGATTACGAGCAGTACTTC. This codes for CASSVAPGTDYEQYF.

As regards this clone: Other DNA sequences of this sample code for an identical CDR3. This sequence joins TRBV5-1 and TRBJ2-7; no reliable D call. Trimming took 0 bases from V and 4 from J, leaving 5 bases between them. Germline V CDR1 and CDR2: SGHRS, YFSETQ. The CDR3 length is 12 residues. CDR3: CASSLVRYEQYF. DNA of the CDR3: TGCGCCAGCAGCTTGGTTCGATACGAGCAGTACTTC.

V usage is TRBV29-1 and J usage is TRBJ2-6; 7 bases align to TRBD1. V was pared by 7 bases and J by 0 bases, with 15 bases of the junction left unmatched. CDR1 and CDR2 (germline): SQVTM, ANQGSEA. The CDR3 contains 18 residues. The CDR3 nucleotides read TGCAGCGCCGACCTGAGAGGGACAGCGATCTCTGGGGCCAACGTCCTGACTTTC. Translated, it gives CSADLRGTAISGANVLTF.

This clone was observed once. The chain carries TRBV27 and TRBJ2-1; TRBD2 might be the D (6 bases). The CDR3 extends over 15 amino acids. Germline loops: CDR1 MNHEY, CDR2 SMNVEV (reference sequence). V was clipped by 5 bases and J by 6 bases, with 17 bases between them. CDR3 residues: CASSAPGAGRNEQFF. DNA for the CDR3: TGTGCCAGCAGTGCCCCGGGAGCAGGGCGCAATGAGCAGTTCTTC.

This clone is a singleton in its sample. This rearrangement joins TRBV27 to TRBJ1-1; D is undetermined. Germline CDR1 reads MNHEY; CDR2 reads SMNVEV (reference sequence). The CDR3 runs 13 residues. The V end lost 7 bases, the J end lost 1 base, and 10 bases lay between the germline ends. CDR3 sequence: CASNLYRNTEAFF. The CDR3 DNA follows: TGTGCCAGCAACCTGTACAGGAACACTGAAGCTTTCTTT.

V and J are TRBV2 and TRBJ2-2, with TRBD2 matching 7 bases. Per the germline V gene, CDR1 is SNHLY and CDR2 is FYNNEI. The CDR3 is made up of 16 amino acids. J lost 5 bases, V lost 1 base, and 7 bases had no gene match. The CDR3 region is CASSEVPGGPTGELFF. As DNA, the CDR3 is TGTGCCAGCAGTGAAGTCCCGGGGGGACCGACCGGGGAGCTGTTTTTT.

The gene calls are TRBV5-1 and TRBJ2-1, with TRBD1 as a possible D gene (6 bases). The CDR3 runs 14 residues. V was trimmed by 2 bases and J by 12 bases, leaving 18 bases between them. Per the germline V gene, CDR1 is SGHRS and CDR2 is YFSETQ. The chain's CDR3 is CASSLSDSGLGQFF. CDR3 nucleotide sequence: TGCGCCAGCAGCTTATCGGACAGTGGCTTGGGGCAGTTCTTC.

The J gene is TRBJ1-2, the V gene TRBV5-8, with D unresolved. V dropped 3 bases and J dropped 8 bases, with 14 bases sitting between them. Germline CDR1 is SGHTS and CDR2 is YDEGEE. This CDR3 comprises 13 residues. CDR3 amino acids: CASSSSSDDGYTF. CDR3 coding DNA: TGTGCCAGCAGCTCCTCTTCGGACGACGGCTACACCTTC. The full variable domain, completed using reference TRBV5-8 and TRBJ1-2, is EAGVTQSPTHLIKTRGQQATLRCSPISGHTSVYWYQQALGLGLQFLLWYDEGEERNRGNFPPRFSGRQFPNYSSELNVNALELEDSALYLCASSSSSDDGYTFGSGTRLTVV.

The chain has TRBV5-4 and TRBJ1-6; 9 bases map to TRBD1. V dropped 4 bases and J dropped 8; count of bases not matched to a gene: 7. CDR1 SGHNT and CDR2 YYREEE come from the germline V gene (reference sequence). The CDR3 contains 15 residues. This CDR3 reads CASSGGQGGDSPLHF. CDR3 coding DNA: TGTGCCAGCAGCGGGGGACAGGGTGGAGATTCACCCCTCCACTTT.